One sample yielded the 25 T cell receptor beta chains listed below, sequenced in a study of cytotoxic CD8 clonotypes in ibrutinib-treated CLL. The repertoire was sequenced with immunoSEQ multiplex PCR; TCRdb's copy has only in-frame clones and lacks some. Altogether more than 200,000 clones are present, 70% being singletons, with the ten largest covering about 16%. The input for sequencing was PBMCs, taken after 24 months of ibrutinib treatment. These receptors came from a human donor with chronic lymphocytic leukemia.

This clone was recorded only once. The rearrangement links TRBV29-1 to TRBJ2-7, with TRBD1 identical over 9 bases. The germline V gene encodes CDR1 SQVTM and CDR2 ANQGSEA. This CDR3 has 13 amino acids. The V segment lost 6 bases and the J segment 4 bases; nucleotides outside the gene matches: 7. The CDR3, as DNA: TGCAGCGTCGGTCCGGGACAGGGTTACGAGCAGTACTTC. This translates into CSVGPGQGYEQYF.

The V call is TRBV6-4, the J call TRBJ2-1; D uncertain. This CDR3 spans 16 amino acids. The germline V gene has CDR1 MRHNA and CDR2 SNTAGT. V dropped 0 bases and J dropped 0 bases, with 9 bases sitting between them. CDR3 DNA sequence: TGTGCCAGCAGTGACTCGAGAGAGTCCTCCTACAATGAGCAGTTCTTC. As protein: CASSDSRESSYNEQFF.

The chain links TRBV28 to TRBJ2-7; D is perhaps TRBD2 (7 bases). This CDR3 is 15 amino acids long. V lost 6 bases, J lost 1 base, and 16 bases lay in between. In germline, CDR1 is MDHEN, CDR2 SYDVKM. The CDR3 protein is CASSRLGGASYEQYF. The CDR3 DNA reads TGTGCCAGCAGCCGCCTAGGGGGGGCGTCCTACGAGCAGTACTTC.

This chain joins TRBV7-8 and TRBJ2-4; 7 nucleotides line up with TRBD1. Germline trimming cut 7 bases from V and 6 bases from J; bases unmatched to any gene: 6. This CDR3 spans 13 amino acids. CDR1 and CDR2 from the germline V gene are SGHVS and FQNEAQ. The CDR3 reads CASTERTGNIQYF. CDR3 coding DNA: TGTGCCAGCACCGAACGGACAGGAAACATTCAGTACTTC.

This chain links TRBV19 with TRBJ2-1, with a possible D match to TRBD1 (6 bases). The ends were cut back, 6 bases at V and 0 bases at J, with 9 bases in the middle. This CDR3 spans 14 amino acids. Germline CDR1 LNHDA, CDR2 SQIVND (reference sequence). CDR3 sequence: CASRQGSSYNEQFF. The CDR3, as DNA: TGTGCCAGTAGACAGGGTAGCTCCTACAATGAGCAGTTCTTC.

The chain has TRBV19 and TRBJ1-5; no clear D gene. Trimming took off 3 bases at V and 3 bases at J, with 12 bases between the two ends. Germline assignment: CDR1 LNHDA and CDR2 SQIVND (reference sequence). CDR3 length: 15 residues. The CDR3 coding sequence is TGTGCCAGTAGTATCCGGCACGGAAACAATCAGCCCCAGCATTTT. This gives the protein CASSIRHGNNQPQHF.

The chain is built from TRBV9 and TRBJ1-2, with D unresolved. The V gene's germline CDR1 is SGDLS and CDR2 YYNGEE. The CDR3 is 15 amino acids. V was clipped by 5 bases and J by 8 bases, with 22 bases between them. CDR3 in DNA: TGTGCCAGCAGTGCCGACGGGGTGGTTTTTCAGGGCTACACCTTC. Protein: CASSADGVVFQGYTF. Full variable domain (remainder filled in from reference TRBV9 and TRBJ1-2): DSGVTQTPKHLITATGQRVTLRCSPRSGDLSVYWYQQSLDQGLQFLIQYYNGEERAKGNILERFSAQQFPDLHSELNLSSLELGDSALYFCASSADGVVFQGYTFGSGTRLTVV.

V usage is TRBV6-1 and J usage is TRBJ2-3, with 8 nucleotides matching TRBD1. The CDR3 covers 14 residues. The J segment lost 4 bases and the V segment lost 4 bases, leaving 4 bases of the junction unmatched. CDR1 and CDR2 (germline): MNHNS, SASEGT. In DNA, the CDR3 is TGTGCCAGCAGTGCGGACAGGGCTGCAGATACGCAGTATTTT. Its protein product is CASSADRAADTQYF.

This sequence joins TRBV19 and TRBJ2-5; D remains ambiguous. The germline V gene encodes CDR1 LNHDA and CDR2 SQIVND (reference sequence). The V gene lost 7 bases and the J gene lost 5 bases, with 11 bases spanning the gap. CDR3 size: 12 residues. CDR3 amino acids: CASTGEGETQYF. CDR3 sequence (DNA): TGTGCCAGTACCGGAGAAGGGGAGACCCAGTACTTC.

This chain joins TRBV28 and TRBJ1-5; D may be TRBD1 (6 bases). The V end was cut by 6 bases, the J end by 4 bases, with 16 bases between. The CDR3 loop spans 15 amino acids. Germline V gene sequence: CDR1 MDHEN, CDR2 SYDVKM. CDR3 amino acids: CASRPPDSPNQPQHF. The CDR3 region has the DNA TGTGCCAGCAGACCTCCGGACAGTCCGAATCAGCCCCAGCATTTT.

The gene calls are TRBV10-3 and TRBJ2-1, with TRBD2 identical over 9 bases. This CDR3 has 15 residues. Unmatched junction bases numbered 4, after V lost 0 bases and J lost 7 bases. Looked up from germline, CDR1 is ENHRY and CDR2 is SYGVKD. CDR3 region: CAISESPGLANEQFF. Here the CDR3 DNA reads TGTGCCATCAGTGAGTCGCCGGGACTAGCAAATGAGCAGTTCTTC.

The CDR3, as DNA: TGTGCCAGCAGCCAAGTTGCGAAGGGATGGGTCTCTGGAAACACCATATATTTT. Translating gives CASSQVAKGWVSGNTIYF. The V call is TRBV4-2, the J call TRBJ1-3; no definite D call. This CDR3 region has 18 residues. Germline loops: CDR1 LGHNA, CDR2 YNFKEQ. Trimming took 1 base from V and 0 from J, leaving 16 bases between them.

The CDR3 region is CASGGEGEAFF. In DNA form, the CDR3 reads TGCGCCAGCGGGGGGGAAGGTGAAGCTTTCTTT. The chain couples TRBV10-2 to TRBJ1-1, with D possibly being TRBD1 (5 bases). The CDR3 contains 11 residues. The germline gives CDR1 WSHSY, CDR2 SAAADI. V was clipped by 8 bases and J by 7 bases, with 11 bases between them.

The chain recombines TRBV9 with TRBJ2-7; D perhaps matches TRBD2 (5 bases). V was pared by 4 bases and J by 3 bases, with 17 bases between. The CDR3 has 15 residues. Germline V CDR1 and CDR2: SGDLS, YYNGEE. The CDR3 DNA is TGTGCCAGCAGCACCCGAGAGCGGAGCCTCTACGAGCAGTACTTC. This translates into CASSTRERSLYEQYF.

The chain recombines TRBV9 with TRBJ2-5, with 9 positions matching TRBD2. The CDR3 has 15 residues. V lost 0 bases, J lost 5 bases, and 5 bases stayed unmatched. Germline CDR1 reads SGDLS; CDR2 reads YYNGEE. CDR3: CASSVESGRMETQYF. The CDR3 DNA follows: TGTGCCAGCAGCGTAGAAAGCGGGAGGATGGAGACCCAGTACTTC.

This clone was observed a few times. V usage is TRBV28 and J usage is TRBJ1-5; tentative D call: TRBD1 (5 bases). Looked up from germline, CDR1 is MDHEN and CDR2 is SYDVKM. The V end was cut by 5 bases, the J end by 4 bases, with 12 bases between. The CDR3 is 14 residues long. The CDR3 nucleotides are TGTGCCAGCAGTCCGACAGTTTCTAATCAGCCCCAGCATTTT. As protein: CASSPTVSNQPQHF.

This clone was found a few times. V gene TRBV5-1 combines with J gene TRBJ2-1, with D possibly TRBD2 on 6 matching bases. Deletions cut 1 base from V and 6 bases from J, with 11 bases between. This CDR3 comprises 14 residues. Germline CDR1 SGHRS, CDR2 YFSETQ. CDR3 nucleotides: TGCGCCAGCAGCTTGTTGGGGGGACTCAATGAGCAGTTCTTC. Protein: CASSLLGGLNEQFF.

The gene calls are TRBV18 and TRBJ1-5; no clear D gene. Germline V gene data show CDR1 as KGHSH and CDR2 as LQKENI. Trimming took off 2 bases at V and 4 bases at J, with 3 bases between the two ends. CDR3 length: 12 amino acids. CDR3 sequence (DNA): TGTGCCAGCTCACCAGGGAATCAGCCCCAGCATTTT. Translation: CASSPGNQPQHF.

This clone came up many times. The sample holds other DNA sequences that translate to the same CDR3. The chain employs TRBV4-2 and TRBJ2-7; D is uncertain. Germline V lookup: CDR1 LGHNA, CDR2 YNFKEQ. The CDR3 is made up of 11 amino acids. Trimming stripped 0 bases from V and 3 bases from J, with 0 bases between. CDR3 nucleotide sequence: TGTGCCAGCAGCCAAGACTACGAGCAGTACTTC. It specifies CASSQDYEQYF.

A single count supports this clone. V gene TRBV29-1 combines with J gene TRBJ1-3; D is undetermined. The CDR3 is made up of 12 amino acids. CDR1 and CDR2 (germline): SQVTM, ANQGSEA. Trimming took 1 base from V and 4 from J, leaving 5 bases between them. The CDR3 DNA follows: TGCAGCGTTGAAGCTTCCGGAAACACCATATATTTT. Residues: CSVEASGNTIYF.

CDR3: CASSYSRGNGQPQHF. The CDR3 nucleotides read TGTGCCAGCAGTTACTCGCGAGGGAATGGACAGCCCCAGCATTTT. The chain carries TRBV6-5 and TRBJ1-5; unclear D gene. CDR3 length: 15 amino acids. V lost 0 bases and J lost 7, with 13 bases in between. CDR1 is MNHEY and CDR2 is SVGAGI in the germline V gene.

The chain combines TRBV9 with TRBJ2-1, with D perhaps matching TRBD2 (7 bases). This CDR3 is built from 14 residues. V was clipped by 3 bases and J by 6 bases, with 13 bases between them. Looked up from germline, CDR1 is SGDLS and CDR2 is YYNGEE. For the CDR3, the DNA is TGTGCCAGCAGCGAGGGAGGGGGAGCCAATGAGCAGTTCTTC. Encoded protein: CASSEGGGANEQFF.

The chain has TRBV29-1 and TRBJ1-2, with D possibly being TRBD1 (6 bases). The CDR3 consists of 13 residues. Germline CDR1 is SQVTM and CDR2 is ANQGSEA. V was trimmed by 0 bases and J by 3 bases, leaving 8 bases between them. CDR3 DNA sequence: TGCAGCGTTGAAGACAGGGGCGACTATGGCTACACCTTC. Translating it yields CSVEDRGDYGYTF.

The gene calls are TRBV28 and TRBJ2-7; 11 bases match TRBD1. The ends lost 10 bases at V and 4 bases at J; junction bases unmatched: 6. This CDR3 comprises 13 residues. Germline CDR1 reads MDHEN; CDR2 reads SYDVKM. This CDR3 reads CATAGQGAYEQYF. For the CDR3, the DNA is TGTGCCACAGCTGGACAGGGGGCTTACGAGCAGTACTTC.

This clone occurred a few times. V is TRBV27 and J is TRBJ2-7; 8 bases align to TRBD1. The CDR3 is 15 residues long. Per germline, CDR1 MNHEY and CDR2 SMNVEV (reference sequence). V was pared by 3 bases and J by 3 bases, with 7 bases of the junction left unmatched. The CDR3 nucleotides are TGTGCCAGCAGTTTTGGACAGGGAGTCCTCTACGAGCAGTACTTC. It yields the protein CASSFGQGVLYEQYF.